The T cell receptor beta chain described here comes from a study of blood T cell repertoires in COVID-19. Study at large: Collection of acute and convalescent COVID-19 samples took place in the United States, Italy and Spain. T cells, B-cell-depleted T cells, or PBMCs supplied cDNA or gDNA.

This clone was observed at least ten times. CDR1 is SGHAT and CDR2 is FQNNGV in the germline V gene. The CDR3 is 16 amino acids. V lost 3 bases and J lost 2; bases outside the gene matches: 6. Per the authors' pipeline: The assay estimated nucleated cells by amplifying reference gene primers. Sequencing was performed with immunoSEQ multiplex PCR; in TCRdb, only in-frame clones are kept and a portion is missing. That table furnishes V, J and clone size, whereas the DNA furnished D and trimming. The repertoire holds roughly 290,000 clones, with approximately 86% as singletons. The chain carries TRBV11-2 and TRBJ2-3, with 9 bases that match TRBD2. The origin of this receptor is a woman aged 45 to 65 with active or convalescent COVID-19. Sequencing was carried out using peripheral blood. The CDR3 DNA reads TGTGCCAGCAGCTTGAGTAGCGGGAGCCTCACAGATACGCAGTATTTT. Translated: CASSLSSGSLTDTQYF.